Included here is one T cell receptor beta chain sequence, with context. This CDR3 region has 16 residues. Germline trimming cut 5 bases from V and 0 bases from J; bases unmatched to any gene: 6. CDR1 is SGHTA, CDR2 FQGTGA, per germline. Clones were sequenced by immunoSEQ multiplex PCR, and TCRdb holds only the in-frame ones, with some missing. In the table there are about 270,000 clones, more than 75% of which are singletons. This sample was included in a study of blood T cell repertoires in COVID-19. This TCR came from a man aged 18-30 years who had recovered from COVID-19. The chain uses TRBV7-3 and TRBJ1-1; TRBD1 aligns across 10 bases. The sequenced sample consisted of PBMCs or T cells enriched from blood (not recorded which). Here the CDR3 reads CASSRGQGSLNTEAFF. DNA of the CDR3: TGTGCCAGCAGCAGGGGACAGGGGAGCTTGAACACTGAAGCTTTCTTT.